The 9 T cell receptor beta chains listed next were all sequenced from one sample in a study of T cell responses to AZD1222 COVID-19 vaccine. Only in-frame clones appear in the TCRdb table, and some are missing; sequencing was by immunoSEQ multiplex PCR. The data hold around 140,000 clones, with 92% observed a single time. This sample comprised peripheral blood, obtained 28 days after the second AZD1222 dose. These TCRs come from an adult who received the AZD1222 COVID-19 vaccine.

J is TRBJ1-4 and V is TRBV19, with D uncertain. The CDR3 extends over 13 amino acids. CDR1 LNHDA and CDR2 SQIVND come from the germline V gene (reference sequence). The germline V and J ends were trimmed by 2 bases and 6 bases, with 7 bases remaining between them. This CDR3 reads CASSINGDEKLFF. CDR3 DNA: TGTGCCAGTAGTATAAATGGGGATGAAAAACTGTTTTTT.

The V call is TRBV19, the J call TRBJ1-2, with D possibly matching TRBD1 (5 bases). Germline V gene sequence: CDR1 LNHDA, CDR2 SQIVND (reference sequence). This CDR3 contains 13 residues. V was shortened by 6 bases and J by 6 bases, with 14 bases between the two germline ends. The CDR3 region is CASSLRGADGYTF. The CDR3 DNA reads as TGTGCCAGTAGCCTAAGGGGTGCAGATGGCTACACCTTC.

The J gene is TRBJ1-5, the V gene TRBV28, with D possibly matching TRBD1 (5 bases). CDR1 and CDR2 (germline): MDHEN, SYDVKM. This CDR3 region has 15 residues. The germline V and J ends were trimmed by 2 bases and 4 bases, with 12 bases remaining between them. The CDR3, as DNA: TGTGCCAGCAGTTTAAGGGGTGGGGGAAATCAGCCCCAGCATTTT. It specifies CASSLRGGGNQPQHF. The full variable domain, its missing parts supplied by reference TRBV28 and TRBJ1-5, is DVKVTQSSRYLVKRTGEKVFLECVQDMDHENMFWYRQDPGLGLRLIYFSYDVKMKEKGDIPEGYSVSREKKERFSLILESASTNQTSMYLCASSLRGGGNQPQHFGDGTRLSIL.

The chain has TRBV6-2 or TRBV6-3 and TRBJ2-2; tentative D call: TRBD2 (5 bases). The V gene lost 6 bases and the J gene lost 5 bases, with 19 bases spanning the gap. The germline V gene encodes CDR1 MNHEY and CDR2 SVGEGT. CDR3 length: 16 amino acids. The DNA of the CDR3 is TGTGCCAGCAGCCTCCTTTCGGGGTCTATGACCGGGGAGCTGTTTTTT. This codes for CASSLLSGSMTGELFF.

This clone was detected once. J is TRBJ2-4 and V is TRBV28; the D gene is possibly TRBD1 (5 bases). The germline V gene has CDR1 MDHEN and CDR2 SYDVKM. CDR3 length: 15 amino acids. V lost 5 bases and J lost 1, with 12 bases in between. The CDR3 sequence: CASSEGEQAKNIQYF. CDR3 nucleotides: TGTGCCAGCAGTGAAGGGGAACAGGCCAAAAACATTCAGTACTTC. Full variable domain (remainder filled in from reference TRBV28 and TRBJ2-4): DVKVTQSSRYLVKRTGEKVFLECVQDMDHENMFWYRQDPGLGLRLIYFSYDVKMKEKGDIPEGYSVSREKKERFSLILESASTNQTSMYLCASSEGEQAKNIQYFGAGTRLSVL.

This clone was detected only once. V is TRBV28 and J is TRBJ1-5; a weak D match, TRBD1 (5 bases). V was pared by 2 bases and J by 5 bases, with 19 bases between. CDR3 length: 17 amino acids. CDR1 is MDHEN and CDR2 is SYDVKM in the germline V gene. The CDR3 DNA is TGTGCCAGCAGTTTAATGGGCCTCAGGGTAGGTTATCAGCCCCAGCATTTT. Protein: CASSLMGLRVGYQPQHF.

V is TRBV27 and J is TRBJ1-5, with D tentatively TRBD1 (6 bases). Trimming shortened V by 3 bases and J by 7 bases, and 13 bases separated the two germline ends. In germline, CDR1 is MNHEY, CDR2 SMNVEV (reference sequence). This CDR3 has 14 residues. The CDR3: CASSLTGEIQPQHF. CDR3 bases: TGTGCCAGCAGTTTGACAGGTGAGATACAGCCCCAGCATTTT.

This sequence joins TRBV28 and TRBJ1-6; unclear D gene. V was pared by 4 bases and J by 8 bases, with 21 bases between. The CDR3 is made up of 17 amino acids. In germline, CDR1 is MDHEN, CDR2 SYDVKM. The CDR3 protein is CASSSGLVLGTYSPLHF. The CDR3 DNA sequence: TGTGCCAGCAGTTCCGGCCTCGTGTTGGGCACGTATTCACCCCTCCACTTT.

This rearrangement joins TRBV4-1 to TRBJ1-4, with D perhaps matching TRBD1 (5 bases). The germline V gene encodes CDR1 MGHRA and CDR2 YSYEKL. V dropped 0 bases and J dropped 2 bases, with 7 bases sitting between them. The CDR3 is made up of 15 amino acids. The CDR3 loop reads CASSQEGGTNEKLFF. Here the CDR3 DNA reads TGCGCCAGCAGCCAAGAGGGGGGTACTAATGAAAAACTGTTTTTT.